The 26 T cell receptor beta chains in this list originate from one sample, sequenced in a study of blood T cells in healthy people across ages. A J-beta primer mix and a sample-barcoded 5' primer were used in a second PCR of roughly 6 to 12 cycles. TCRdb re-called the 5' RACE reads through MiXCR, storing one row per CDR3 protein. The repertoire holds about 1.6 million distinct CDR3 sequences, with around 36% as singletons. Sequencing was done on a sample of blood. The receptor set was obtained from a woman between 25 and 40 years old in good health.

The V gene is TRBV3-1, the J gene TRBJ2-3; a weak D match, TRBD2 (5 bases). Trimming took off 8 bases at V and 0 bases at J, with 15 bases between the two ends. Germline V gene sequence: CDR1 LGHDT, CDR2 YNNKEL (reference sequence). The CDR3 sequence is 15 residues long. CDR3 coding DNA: TGTGCCAGCGGGAGAGGAGCACCTAGCACAGATACGCAGTATTTT. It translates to CASGRGAPSTDTQYF.

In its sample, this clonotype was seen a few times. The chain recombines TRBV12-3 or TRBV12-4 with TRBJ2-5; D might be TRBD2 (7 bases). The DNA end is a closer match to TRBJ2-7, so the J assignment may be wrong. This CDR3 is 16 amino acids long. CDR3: CASSLGLGGGLHEQYF. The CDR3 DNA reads TGTGCCAGCAGTTTAGGACTGGGGGGGGGGCTCCACGAGCAGTACTTC.

The DNA of the CDR3 is TGTGCCAGCAGGCCCGAGGTCGGTGGGGTTGGCTACACCTTC. Translated: CASRPEVGGVGYTF. The chain couples TRBV28 to TRBJ1-2, with D unresolved. This CDR3 region has 14 residues. The germline CDR1 and CDR2 sequences are MDHEN and SYDVKM. V was cut by 6 bases and J by 7 bases, with 18 bases left in between.

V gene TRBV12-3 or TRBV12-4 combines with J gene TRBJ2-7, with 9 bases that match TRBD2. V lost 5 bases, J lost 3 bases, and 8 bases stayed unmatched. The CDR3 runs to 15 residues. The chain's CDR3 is CASSQASGIFYEQYF. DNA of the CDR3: TGTGCCAGCAGTCAGGCTAGCGGGATATTCTACGAGCAGTACTTC.

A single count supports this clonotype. The DNA for the CDR3 is TGTGCCAGCAGCTTAGATGCGGGGGACCTGATTATCAATGAGCAGTTCTTC. Encoded protein: CASSLDAGDLIINEQFF. The chain carries TRBV7-6 and TRBJ2-1, with 7 bases fitting TRBD2. Germline CDR1 reads SGHVS; CDR2 reads FNYEAQ. The CDR3 is 17 amino acids. V gave up 1 base and J gave up 6 bases; unmatched junction bases: 12. The variable domain in full, completed from reference TRBV7-6 and TRBJ2-1, reads GAGVSQSPRYKVTKRGQDVALRCDPISGHVSLYWYRQALGQGPEFLTYFNYEAQQDKSGLPNDRFSAERPEGSISTLTIQRTEQRDSAMYRCASSLDAGDLIINEQFFGPGTRLTVL.

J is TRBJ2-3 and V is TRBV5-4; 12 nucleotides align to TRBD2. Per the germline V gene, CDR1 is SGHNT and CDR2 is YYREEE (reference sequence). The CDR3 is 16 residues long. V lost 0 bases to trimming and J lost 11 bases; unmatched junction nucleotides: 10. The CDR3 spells CASSLALAGGPSMQYF. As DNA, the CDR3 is TGTGCCAGCAGCTTGGCCCTAGCGGGGGGGCCGAGTATGCAGTATTTT.

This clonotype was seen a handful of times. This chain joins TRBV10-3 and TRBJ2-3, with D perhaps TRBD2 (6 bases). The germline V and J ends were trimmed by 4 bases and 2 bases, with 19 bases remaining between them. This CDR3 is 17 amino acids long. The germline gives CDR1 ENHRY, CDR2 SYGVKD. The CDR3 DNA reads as TGTGCCATCAGTGCGGGGCCTGGCGGGACCTACACAGATACGCAGTATTTT. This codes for CAISAGPGGTYTDTQYF.

The CDR3 nucleotides read TGTGCCAGCAGCCATCGAGGTCGGGACACACCCACAGATACGCAGTATTTT. Translated: CASSHRGRDTPTDTQYF. V is TRBV11-2 and J is TRBJ2-3, with D perhaps TRBD1 (6 bases). The CDR3 is made up of 17 amino acids. Germline lookup yields CDR1 SGHAT and CDR2 FQNNGV. V was shortened by 5 bases and J by 2 bases, with 20 bases between the two germline ends.

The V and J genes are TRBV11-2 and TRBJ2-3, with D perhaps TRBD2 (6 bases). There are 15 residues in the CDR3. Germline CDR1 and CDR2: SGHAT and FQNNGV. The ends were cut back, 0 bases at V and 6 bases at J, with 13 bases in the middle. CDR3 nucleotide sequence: TGTGCCAGCAGCTTAGAGGGGGGACGGCAGGATACGCAGTATTTT. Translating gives CASSLEGGRQDTQYF. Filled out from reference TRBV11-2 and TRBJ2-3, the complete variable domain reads EAGVAQSPRYKIIEKRQSVAFWCNPISGHATLYWYQQILGQGPKLLIQFQNNGVVDDSQLPKDRFSAERLKGVDSTLKIQPAKLEDSAVYLCASSLEGGRQDTQYFGPGTRLTVL.

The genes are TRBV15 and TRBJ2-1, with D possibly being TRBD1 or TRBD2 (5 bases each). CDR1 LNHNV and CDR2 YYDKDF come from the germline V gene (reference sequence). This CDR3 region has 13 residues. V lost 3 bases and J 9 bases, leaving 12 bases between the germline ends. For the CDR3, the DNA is TGTGCCACCAGCAGGGAACTAGGGGTTGAGCAGTTCTTC. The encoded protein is CATSRELGVEQFF.

The CDR3 DNA reads as TGCAGTGCTAGATTGCCGGACCTTTCCCCCTACGAGCAGTACTTC. As protein: CSARLPDLSPYEQYF. V gene TRBV20-1 combines with J gene TRBJ2-7, with no clear D. Per germline, CDR1 DFQATT and CDR2 SNEGSKA (reference sequence). Trimming cost V 2 bases and J 2 bases, with 16 bases left between them. This CDR3 is built from 15 residues.

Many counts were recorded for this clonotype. CDR3 loop: CSVDGTFSYNEQFF. The CDR3 DNA follows: TGCAGCGTCGACGGGACTTTCTCCTACAATGAGCAGTTCTTC. V gene TRBV29-1 combines with J gene TRBJ2-1; perhaps TRBD2 as D (6 bases). This CDR3 is built from 14 residues. The germline gives CDR1 SQVTM, CDR2 ANQGSEA. Trimming took 6 bases from V and 0 from J, leaving 12 bases between them.

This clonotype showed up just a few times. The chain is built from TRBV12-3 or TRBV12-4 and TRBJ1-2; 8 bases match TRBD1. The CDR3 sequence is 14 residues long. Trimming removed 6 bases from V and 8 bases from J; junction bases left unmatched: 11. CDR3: CASSPLPDRGGYTF. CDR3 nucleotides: TGTGCCAGCAGCCCGCTCCCCGACAGGGGCGGCTACACCTTC.

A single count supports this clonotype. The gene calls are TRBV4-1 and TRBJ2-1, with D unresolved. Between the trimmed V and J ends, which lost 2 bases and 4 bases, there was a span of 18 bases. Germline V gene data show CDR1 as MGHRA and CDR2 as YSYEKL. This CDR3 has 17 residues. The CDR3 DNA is TGCGCCAGCAGCCAATTGCCGAAATTTGGCGCATACAATGAGCAGTTCTTC. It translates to CASSQLPKFGAYNEQFF.

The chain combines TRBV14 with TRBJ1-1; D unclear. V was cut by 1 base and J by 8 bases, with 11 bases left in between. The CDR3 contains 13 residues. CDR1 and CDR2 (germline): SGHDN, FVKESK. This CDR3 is CASSQVNGGEAFF. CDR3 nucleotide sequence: TGTGCCAGCAGCCAAGTTAATGGCGGAGAAGCTTTCTTT.

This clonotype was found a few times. CDR3 sequence: CAIRAEGGESPLHF. In DNA form, the CDR3 reads TGTGCCATCCGGGCGGAGGGCGGAGAATCACCCCTCCACTTT. The V gene is TRBV10-3, the J gene TRBJ1-6; no clear D gene. The germline CDR1 and CDR2 sequences are ENHRY and SYGVKD. Trimming left V 8 bases short and J 10 bases short, with 18 bases between. This CDR3 spans 14 amino acids.

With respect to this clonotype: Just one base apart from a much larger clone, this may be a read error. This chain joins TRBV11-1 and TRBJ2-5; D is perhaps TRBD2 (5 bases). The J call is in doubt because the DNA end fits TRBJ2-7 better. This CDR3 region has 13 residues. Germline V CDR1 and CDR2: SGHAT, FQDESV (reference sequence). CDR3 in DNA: TGTGCCAGCGGCCCCCGGGGTTCCTACGAGCAGTACTTC. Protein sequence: CASGPRGSYEQYF.

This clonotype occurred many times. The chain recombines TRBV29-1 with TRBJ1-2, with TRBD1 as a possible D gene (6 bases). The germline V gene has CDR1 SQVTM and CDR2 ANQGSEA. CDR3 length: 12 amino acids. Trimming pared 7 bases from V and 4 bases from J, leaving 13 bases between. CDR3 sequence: CSASGVTYGYTF. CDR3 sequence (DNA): TGCAGCGCTTCAGGGGTGACCTATGGCTACACCTTC.

CDR3: CASSFLEANTGELFF. CDR3 in DNA: TGCGCCAGCAGCTTTCTAGAGGCGAACACCGGGGAGCTGTTTTTT. J is TRBJ2-2 and V is TRBV5-1; unclear D gene. Germline-derived CDR1 and CDR2 are SGHRS and YFSETQ. Trimming took off 2 bases at V and 0 bases at J, with 8 bases between the two ends. The CDR3 length is 15 residues.

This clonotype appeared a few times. The CDR3 region is CASSALAGLTDTQYF. The CDR3 DNA is TGTGCCAGCAGCGCATTAGCGGGGCTCACAGATACGCAGTATTTT. The J gene is TRBJ2-3, the V gene TRBV9; 8 bases agree with TRBD2. Germline CDR1 is SGDLS and CDR2 is YYNGEE. Losses at the gene ends were 3 bases for V and 2 bases for J; bases not matched to a gene: 5. This CDR3 contains 15 residues. Full variable domain (remainder filled in from reference TRBV9 and TRBJ2-3): DSGVTQTPKHLITATGQRVTLRCSPRSGDLSVYWYQQSLDQGLQFLIQYYNGEERAKGNILERFSAQQFPDLHSELNLSSLELGDSALYFCASSALAGLTDTQYFGPGTRLTVL.

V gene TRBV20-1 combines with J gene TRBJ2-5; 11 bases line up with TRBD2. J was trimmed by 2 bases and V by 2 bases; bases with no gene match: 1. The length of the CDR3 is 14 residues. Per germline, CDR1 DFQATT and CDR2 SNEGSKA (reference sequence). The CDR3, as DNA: TGCAGTGCTAGACCTAGCGGGAGGCAAGAGACCCAGTACTTC. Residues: CSARPSGRQETQYF.

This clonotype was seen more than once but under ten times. The CDR3 DNA reads as TGCGCCAGCAGCTTGGAGGACGGGTCTAACACTGAAGCTTTCTTT. Its translation: CASSLEDGSNTEAFF. The genes are TRBV5-1 and TRBJ1-1; D uncertain. V lost 0 bases to trimming and J lost 2 bases, with 11 bases between them. The CDR3 is made up of 15 amino acids. CDR1 and CDR2 from the germline V gene are SGHRS and YFSETQ.

The CDR3 nucleotides are TGTGCCAGCACCGCAGGACAGGGAAACAATCAGCCCCAGCATTTT. Its translation: CASTAGQGNNQPQHF. This chain connects TRBV27 to TRBJ1-5; 8 nucleotides agree with TRBD1. Trimming cost V 7 bases and J 3 bases; bases outside gene matches: 8. This CDR3 has 15 residues. CDR1 is MNHEY and CDR2 is SMNVEV in the germline V gene (reference sequence).

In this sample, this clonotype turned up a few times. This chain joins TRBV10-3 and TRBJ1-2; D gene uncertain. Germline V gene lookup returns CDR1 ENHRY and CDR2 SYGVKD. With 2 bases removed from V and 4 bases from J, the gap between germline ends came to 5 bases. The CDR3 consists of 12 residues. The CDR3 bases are TGTGCCATCAGTGAGGGTCCCTATGGCTACACCTTC. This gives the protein CAISEGPYGYTF.

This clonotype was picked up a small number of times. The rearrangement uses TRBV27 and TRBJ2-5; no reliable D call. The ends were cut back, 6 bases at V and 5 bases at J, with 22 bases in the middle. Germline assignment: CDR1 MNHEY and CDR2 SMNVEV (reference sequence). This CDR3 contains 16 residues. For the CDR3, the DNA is TGTGCCAGCAGGTTGCCCGGAAGTAGGCACCCGGAGACCCAGTACTTC. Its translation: CASRLPGSRHPETQYF.

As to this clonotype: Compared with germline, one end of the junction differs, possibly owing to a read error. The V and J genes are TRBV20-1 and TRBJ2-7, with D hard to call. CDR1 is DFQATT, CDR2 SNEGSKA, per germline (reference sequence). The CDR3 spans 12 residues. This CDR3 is CKAQKTYYGQYF. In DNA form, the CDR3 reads TGCAAGGCGCAGAAGACATACTACGGGCAGTACTTC.